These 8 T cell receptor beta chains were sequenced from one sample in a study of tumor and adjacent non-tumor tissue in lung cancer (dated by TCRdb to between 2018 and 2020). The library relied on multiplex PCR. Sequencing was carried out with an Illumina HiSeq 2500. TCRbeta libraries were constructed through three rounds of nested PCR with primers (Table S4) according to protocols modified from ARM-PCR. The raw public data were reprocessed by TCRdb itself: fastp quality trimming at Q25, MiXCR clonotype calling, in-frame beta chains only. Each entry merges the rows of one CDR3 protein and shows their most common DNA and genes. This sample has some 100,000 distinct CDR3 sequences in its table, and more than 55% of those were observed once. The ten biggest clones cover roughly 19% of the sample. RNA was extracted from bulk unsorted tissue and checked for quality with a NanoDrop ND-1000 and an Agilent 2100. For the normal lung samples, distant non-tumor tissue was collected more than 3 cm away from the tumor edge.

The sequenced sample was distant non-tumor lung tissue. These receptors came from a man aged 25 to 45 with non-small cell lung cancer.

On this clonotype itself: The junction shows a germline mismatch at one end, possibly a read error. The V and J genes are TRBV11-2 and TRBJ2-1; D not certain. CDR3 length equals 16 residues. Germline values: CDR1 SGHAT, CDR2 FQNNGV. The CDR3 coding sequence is TGTGTCAGCAGCTTAAGTGCAGGAAGCTCCTACAATGAGCAGTTCTTC. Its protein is CVSSLSAGSSYNEQFF. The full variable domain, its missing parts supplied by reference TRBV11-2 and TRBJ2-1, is EAGVAQSPRYKIIEKRQSVAFWCNPISGHATLYWYQQILGQGPKLLIQFQNNGVVDDSQLPKDRFSAERLKGVDSTLKIQPAKLEDSAVYLCVSSLSAGSSYNEQFFGPGTRLTVL.

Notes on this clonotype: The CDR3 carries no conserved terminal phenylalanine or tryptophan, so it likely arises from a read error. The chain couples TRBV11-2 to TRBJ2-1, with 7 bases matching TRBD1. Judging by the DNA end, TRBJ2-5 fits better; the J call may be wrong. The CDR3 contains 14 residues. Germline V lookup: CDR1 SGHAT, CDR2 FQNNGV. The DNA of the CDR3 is TGTGCCAGCAACTTGGGCAGGGGGTACGAGACCCAGTACCTC. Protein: CASNLGRGYETQYL.

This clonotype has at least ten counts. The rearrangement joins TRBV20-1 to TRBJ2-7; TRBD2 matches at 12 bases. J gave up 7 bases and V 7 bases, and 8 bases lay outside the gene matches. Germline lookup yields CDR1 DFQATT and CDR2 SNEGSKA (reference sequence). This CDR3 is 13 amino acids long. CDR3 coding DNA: TGCAGTGGCAGGCTAGCGGGAGGGCGGGAGCAGTACTTC. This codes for CSGRLAGGREQYF.

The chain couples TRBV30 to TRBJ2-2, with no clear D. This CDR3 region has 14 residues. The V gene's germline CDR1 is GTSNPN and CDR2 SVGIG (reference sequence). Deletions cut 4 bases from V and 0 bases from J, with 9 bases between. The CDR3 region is CAWMRESNTGELFF. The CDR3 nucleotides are TGTGCCTGGATGCGCGAGTCGAACACCGGGGAGCTGTTTTTT.

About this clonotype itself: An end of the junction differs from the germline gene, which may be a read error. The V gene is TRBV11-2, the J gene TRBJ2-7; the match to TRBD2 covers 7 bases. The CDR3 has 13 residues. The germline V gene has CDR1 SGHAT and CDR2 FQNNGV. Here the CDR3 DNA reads TGCGCGAACACCGCGGGCGGGAGAGACGAGCAGTACTTC. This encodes CANTAGGRDEQYF. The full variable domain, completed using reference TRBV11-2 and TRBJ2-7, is EAGVAQSPRYKIIEKRQSVAFWCNPISGHATLYWYQQILGQGPKLLIQFQNNGVVDDSQLPKDRFSAERLKGVDSTLKIQPAKLEDSAVYLCANTAGGRDEQYFGPGTRLTVT.

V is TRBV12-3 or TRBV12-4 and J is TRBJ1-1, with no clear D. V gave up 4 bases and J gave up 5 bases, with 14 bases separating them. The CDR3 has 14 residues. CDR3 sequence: CASSWHSARTEAFF. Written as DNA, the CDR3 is TGTGCCAGCAGTTGGCACAGTGCAAGGACTGAAGCTTTCTTT.

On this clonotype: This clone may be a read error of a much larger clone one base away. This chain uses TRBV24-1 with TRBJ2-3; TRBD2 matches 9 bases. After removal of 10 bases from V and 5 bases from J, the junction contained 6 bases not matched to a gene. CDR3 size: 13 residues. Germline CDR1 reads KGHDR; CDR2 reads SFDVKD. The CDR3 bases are TGTGCCACTAGCGGGAGTAACATAGATACGCAGTATTTT. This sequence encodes CATSGSNIDTQYF.

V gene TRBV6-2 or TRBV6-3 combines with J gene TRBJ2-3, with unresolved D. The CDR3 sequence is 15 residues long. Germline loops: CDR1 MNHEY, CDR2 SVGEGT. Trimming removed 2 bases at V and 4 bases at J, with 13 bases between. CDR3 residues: CASSYPLSRADTQYF. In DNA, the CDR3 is TGTGCCAGCAGTTACCCGCTCTCCAGAGCAGATACGCAGTATTTT.